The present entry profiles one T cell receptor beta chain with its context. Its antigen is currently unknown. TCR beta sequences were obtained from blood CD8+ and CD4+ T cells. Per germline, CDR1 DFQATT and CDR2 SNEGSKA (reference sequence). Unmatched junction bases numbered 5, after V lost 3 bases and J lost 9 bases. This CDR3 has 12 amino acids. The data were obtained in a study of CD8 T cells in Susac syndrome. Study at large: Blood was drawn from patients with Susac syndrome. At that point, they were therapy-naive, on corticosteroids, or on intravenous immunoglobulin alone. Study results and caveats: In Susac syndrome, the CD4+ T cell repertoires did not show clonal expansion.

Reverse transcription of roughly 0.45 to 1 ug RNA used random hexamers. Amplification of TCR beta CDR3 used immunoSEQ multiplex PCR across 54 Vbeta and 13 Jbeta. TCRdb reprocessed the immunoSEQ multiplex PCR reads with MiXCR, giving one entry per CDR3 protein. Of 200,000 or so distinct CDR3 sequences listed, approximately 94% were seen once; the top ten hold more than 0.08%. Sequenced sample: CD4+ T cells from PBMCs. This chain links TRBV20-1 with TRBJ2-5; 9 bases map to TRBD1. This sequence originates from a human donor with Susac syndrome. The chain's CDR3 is CSASRTGEAQYF. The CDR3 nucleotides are TGCAGTGCTAGCCGGACAGGGGAGGCCCAGTACTTC.